This paragraph covers one TCR beta chain sequence. These data belong to a study of blood T cell repertoires in COVID-19. Study background: Samples came from the United States, Italy and Spain, spanning acute and convalescent COVID-19. T cells, B-cell-depleted T cells, or PBMCs supplied cDNA or gDNA.

As handled by the study authors: By means of reference gene primer amplification, nucleated cell counts were estimated. Data came from immunoSEQ multiplex PCR; TCRdb stores just in-frame clones and leaves some out. V and J calls and clone size are as listed in that table; D and trimming were resolved from the DNA. Counted here are approximately 60,000 clones, about 81% occurring once; the ten biggest clones make up under 15%. The V end lost 1 base, the J end lost 5 bases, and 13 bases lay between the germline ends. This CDR3 contains 16 residues. The germline V gene encodes CDR1 SGDLS and CDR2 YYNGEE.

V is TRBV9 and J is TRBJ1-6; tentative D call: TRBD1 (5 bases). The sequencing input was peripheral blood. This receptor was taken from an elderly man with acute or convalescent COVID-19. CDR3 sequence: CASSVRGDRNNSPLHF. The CDR3 bases are TGTGCCAGCAGCGTACGGGGGGATCGGAATAATTCACCCCTCCACTTT.